Reported below is one TCR beta chain. Germline values: CDR1 LNHDA, CDR2 SQIVND (reference sequence). The length of the CDR3 is 16 residues. The ends were cut back, 7 bases at V and 2 bases at J, with 17 bases in the middle. These data are taken from a study of beta chain features in type 1 diabetes. All of the isolated RNA was reverse transcribed, so expressed TCRB transcripts were sequenced. Clones were sequenced by immunoSEQ multiplex PCR, and TCRdb holds only the in-frame ones, with some missing. This table has 850,000 to 900,000 clones, 15% to 20% appearing once. Sample: naive CD4+ T cells from blood. The genes are TRBV19 and TRBJ2-2; D possibly uses TRBD1 or TRBD2 (5 bases each). This receptor was identified in a woman aged 18 to 35 in good health. CDR3: CASTPLGRDNTGELFF. DNA for the CDR3: TGTGCCAGTACCCCCCTCGGCAGGGACAACACCGGGGAGCTGTTTTTT.